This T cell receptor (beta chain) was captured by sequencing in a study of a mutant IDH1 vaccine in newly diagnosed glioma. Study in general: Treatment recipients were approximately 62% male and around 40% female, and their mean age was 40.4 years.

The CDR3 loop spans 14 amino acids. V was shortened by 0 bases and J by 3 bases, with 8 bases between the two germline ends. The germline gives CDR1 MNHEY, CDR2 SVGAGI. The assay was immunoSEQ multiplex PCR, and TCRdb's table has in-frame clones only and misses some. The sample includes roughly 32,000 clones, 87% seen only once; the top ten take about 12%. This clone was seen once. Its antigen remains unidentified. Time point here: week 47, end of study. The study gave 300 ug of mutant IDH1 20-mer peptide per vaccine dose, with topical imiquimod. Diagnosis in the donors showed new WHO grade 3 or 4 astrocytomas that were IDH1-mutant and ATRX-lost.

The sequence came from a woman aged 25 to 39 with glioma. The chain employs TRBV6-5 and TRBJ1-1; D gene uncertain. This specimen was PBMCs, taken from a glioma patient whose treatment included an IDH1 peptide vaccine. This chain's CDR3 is CASSYSYGDTEAFF. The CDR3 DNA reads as TGTGCCAGCAGTTACTCGTATGGTGACACTGAAGCTTTCTTT.